This T cell receptor (beta chain) was found in a study of Graves' ophthalmopathy and Graves' hyperthyroidism. This clonotype was counted only a few times. Trimming pared 6 bases from V and 3 bases from J, leaving 8 bases between. The germline V gene encodes CDR1 MNHNS and CDR2 SASEGT. CDR3 size: 12 residues. TCR beta CDR3 amplification used RNA transcripts. Second-round multiplex PCR followed a first-round RT-PCR using HTBI primers. From the multiplex PCR reads, TCRdb called clonotypes with MiXCR, one entry per CDR3 protein. The sample consists of approximately 160,000 distinct CDR3 sequences, around 40% of them appearing once.

This receptor was obtained from a man under 40 with Graves' ophthalmopathy. The chain links TRBV6-1 to TRBJ1-1; D is ambiguous. Sample: peripheral blood. CDR3 region: CASSQWDTEAFF. The DNA for the CDR3 is TGTGCCAGCAGCCAGTGGGACACTGAAGCTTTCTTT.